This TCR beta chain derives from a study of neurological immune-mediated disorders (dated by TCRdb to between 2017 and 2020). As for the study more broadly: Of the roughly 34 multiple sclerosis patients, about 30 had relapsing-remitting MS and 3 had secondary progressive MS. The study compared peripheral blood TCR-beta repertoires of HTLV-I-associated myelopathy (HAM/TSP) patients, multiple sclerosis patients and healthy controls using UMI-based sequencing. Alongside PBMC samples, the set of approximately 100 TCR-beta libraries contained longitudinal samples, technical triplicates, and paired CD4+ and CD8+ T-cell subsets that had been sorted. Of the roughly 70 subjects in the cohort, about 14 were HAM/TSP patients, some 34 were multiple sclerosis patients, and 20 were healthy controls.

In its sample, this clonotype was seen many times. The antigen it binds to is not known. The record has no base qualities; no much larger clone is one base away. For the unsorted PBMC libraries, 2 million PBMCs were stored in RNAlater at -80 degrees C until RNA extraction and were used to generate the libraries. Multiple sclerosis patients were enrolled in a US clinical protocol evaluating disease progression by magnetic resonance imaging. Peripheral blood was subjected to Ficoll-Hypaque density gradient centrifugation to isolate PBMCs, which were then cryopreserved in liquid nitrogen. cDNA was synthesized by template-switch 5'RACE using a primer with a 10-nucleotide random unique molecular identifier that tagged each TCR transcript. Each sequencing run produced over 180 million TCR-beta sequences covering 15-18 subjects. Total RNA was extracted with the RNeasy kit. The KAPA Real-time Library Amplification kit was used to amplify TCR-beta VDJ regions with primers for the TCR constant region and the 5'RACE anchor. A first PCR added sample indexes and Illumina adaptors, after which a second PCR increased the library yield. After Ampure bead purification, the roughly 650 bp TCR product was size-selected on a 2% E-gel SizeSelection system. Before pooling, libraries had their quality checked on a Bioanalyzer, their concentration measured with Qubit, and their quantity determined with the Kapa Library Quantification kit. An Illumina HiSeq 2500 was used to sequence the libraries paired-end at 2 x 150 bp. To increase sequence diversity, about 24-32% phiX was spiked into each library pool. On the authors' methods: The quality-filtered reads were processed with the UMI-based MiGEC pipeline, whose error correction step removed more than 75% of the raw TCR sequences. IMGT germline references were used for alignment of VDJ genes, and clonotypes were defined by a unique CDR3 amino acid sequence together with V-J genes. Clonal expansion, Shannon diversity and CDR3 relatedness (CalcPairwiseDistances, ClusterSamples) were evaluated with VDJtools, and phylogenetic trees were built with CLCbio workbench. Clones with at least 8 unique UMIs were defined as expanded, with this threshold being based on coefficient-of-variation modelling across technical triplicates. TCRdb's own reprocessing of the public reads used fastp at Q25 and MiXCR and kept productive beta chains. Each CDR3 protein gets just one entry, which takes the most common genes and DNA from the rows behind it. In this record, the V and J calls reflect TCRdb's handling and not the investigators' own analysis. The sample yields approximately 70,000 distinct CDR3 sequences; almost 4% were counted once. The biggest ten clones account for 1.3% of the sample.

What the authors observed across the whole study: Repertoires from 18 of 34 MS patients were grouped by phylogenetic analysis into a cluster of related CDR3 sequences, suggesting a possible repertoire-level signature. TCR clonal expansion was highest in HAM/TSP patients and lowest in MS patients, with MS patients falling below even healthy controls. The MS cluster was not associated with any clinical or MRI features, and the authors stated that larger cohorts are needed. No identical CDR3 amino acid sequences were found to be shared among expanded clones across subjects, suggesting that TCR-beta repertoires were private in all groups.

The CDR3 runs 15 residues from the cysteine to the phenylalanine. Left in the record is the CDR3 DNA by itself, 45 bases read in frame from the first base. Sequencing input: PBMCs. Rearrangement joined TRBV21-1 to TRBJ2-5; TRBD1 is taken as the D call from the table, unchecked against the DNA. TRBV21-1 is assigned pseudogene status. The origin of this receptor is a man aged 25 to 40 with multiple sclerosis. The DNA sequence follows: TGTGCCAGCAGCAAAAGGCTGGACACCCAAGAGACCCAGTACTTC. Protein translation: CASSKRLDTQETQYF.